The clone carrying this T cell receptor (beta chain) was seen more than once but under ten times. Its target is unknown. CDR1 SGHRS and CDR2 YFSETQ come from the germline V gene. V shed 4 bases, J shed 4 bases, and the junction held 10 bases outside the gene matches. The CDR3 has 16 amino acids. The sample is drawn from a study of cytomegalovirus exposure and HLA in healthy donors. Study results and caveats: Fewer N-insertions than the roughly 670-donor mean were reportedly shown by an Asian-associated ancestry cluster in a later analysis. Earlier results showed most TCR beta V segments being productive about 87% or about 30% of the time.

It was with 60 Vbeta and 13 Jbeta primers that the PCR ran. The protocol was immunoSEQ multiplex PCR, while the TCRdb copy is restricted to in-frame clones and leaves out a portion. The sample gives 130,000 to 150,000 clones, 65% to 80% of which show up once; over 1% is in the top ten. This sequence originates from a male donor in good health and CMV-seropositive. The genes are TRBV5-1 and TRBJ2-7; 11 nucleotides line up with TRBD2. Sample: PBMCs. CDR3 residues: CASSHYGTSGDYEQYF. DNA of the CDR3: TGCGCCAGCAGCCATTACGGGACTAGCGGAGATTACGAGCAGTACTTC.